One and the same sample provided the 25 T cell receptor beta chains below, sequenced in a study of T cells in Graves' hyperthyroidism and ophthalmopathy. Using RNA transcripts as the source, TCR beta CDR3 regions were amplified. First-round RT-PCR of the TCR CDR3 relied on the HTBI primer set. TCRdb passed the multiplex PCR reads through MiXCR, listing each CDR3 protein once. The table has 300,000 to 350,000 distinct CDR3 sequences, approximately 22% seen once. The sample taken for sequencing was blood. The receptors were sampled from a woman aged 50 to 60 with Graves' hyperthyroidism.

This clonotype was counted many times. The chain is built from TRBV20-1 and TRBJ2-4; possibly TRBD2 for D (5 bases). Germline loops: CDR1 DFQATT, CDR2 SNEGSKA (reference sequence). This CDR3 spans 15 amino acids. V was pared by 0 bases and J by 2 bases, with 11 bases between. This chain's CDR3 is CSARDMGVPKNIQYF. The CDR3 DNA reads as TGCAGTGCTAGAGACATGGGAGTCCCCAAAAACATTCAGTACTTC.

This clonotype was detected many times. CDR3 sequence reads: CASRLGPPNYGYTF. The CDR3 bases are TGTGCCAGCAGGCTGGGACCGCCTAACTATGGCTACACCTTC. The chain combines TRBV12-3 or TRBV12-4 with TRBJ1-2; the D gene is possibly TRBD1 (5 bases). The CDR3 totals 14 residues. V was shortened by 6 bases and J by 0 bases, with 11 bases between the two germline ends.

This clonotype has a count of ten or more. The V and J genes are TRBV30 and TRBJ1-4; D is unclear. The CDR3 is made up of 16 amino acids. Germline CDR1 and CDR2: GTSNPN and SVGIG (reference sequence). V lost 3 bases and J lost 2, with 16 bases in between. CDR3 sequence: CAWRERSSVTNEKLFF. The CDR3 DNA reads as TGTGCCTGGAGGGAGAGAAGTAGCGTCACTAATGAAAAACTGTTTTTT. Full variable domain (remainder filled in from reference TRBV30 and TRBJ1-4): SQTIHQWPATLVQPVGSPLSLECTVEGTSNPNLYWYRQAAGRGLQLLFYSVGIGQISSEVPQNLSASRPQDRQFILSSKKLLLSDSGFYLCAWRERSSVTNEKLFFGSGTQLSVL.

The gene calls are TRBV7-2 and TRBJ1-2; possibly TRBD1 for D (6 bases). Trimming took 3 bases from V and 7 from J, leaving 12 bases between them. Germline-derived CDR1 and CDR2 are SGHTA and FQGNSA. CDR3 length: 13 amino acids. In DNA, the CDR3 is TGTGCCAGCAGCTTCGGGGGGGCTCTTGGCTACACCTTC. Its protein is CASSFGGALGYTF.

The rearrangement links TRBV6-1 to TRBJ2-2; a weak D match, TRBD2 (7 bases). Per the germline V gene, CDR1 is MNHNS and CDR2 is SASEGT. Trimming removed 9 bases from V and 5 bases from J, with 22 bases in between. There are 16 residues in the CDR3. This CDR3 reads CASRPSRGGGTGELFF. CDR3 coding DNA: TGTGCCAGTAGACCTTCGCGGGGAGGGGGGACCGGGGAGCTGTTTTTT.

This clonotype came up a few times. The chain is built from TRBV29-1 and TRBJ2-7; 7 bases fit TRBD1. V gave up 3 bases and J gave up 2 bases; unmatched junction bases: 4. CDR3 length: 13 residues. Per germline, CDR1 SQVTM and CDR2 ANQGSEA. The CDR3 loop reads CSVEGDSPYEQYF. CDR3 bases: TGCAGCGTTGAGGGGGACAGCCCCTACGAGCAGTACTTC.

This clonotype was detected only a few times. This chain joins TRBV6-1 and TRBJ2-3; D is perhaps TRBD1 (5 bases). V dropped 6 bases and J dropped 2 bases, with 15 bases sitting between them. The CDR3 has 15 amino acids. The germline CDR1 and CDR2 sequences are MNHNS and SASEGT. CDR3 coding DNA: TGTGCCAGCAGACGATCCGGTGGGGCCACAGATACGCAGTATTTT. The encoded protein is CASRRSGGATDTQYF.

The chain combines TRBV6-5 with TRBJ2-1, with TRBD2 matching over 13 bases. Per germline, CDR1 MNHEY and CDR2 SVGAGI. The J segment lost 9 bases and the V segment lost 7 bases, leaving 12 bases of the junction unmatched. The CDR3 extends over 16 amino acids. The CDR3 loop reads CASINSWTSGSSEQFF. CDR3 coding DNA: TGTGCCAGCATTAATAGCTGGACTAGCGGGAGTAGTGAGCAGTTCTTC.

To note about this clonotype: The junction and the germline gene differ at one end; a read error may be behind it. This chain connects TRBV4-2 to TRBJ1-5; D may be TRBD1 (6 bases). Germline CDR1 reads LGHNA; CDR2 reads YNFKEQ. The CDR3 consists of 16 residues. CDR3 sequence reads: CASSQLGHDSNQPQHF. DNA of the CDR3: TGTGCCAGCAGCCAATTGGGACACGACAGCAATCAGCCCCAGCACTTT.

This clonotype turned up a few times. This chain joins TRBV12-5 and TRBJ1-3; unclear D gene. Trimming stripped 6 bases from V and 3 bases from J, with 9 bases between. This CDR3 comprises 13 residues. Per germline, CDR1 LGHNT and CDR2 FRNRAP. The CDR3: CASGPGVGNTIYF. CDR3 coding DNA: TGTGCTAGTGGCCCCGGGGTTGGAAACACCATATATTTT.

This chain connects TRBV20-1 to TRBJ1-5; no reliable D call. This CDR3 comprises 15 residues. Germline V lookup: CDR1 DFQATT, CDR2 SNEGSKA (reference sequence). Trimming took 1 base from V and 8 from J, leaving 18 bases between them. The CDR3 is CSARATGSPGEPQHF. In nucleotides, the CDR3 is TGCAGTGCTAGAGCTACGGGAAGCCCCGGGGAGCCCCAGCATTTT.

The CDR3 sequence: CSVGFYRDTGELFF. The CDR3 DNA sequence: TGCAGCGTTGGTTTCTATAGGGACACCGGGGAGCTGTTTTTT. The chain recombines TRBV29-1 with TRBJ2-2; D gene uncertain. Germline assignment: CDR1 SQVTM and CDR2 ANQGSEA. Trimming took 4 bases from V and 3 from J, leaving 12 bases between them. This CDR3 spans 14 amino acids.

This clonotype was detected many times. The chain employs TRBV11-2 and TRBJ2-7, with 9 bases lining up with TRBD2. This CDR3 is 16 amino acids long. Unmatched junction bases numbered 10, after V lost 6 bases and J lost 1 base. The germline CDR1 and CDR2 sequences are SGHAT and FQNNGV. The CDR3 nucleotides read TGTGCCAGCAGTTTTATAAGTAGCGGGAGATCCTACGAGCAGTACTTC. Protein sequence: CASSFISSGRSYEQYF.

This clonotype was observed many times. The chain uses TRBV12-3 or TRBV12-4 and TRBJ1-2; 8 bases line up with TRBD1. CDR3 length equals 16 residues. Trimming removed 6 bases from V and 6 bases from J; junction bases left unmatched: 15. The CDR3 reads CASRKNVGQGANGYTF. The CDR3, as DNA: TGTGCCAGCAGGAAAAATGTGGGCCAGGGGGCGAATGGCTACACCTTC.

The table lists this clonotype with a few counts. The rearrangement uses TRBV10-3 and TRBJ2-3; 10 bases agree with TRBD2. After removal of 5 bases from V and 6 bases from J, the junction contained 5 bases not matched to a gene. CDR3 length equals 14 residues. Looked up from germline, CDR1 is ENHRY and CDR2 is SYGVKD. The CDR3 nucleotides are TGTGCCATCAGTCCCGGGACTAGCGCTGATACGCAGTATTTT. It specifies CAISPGTSADTQYF.

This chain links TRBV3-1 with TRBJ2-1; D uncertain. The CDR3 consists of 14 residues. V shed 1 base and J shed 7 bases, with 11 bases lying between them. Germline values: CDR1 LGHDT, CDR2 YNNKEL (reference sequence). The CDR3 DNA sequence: TGTGCCAGCAGCCAAGGGACCCTTTGGAATGAGCAGTTCTTC. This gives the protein CASSQGTLWNEQFF.

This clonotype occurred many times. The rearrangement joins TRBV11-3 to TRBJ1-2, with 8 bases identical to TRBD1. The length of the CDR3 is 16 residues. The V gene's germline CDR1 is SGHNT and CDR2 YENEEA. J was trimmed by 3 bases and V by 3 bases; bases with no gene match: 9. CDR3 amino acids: CASSFGQGPSYYGYTF. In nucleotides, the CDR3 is TGTGCCAGCAGCTTCGGACAGGGCCCCTCGTACTATGGCTACACCTTC.

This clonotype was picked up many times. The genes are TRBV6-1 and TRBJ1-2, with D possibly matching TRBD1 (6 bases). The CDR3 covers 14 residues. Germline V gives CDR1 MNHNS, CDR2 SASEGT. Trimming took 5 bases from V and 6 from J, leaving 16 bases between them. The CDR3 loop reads CASSSGTRGNGYTF. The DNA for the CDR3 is TGTGCCAGCAGTTCCGGGACCAGGGGTAATGGCTACACCTTC.

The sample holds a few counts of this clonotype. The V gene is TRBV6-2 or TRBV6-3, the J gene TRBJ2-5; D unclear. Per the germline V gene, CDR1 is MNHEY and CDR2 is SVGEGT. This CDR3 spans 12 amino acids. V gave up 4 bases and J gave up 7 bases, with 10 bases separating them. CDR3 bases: TGTGCCAGCAGTTTTTCCCCCGGGACCCAGTACTTC. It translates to CASSFSPGTQYF.

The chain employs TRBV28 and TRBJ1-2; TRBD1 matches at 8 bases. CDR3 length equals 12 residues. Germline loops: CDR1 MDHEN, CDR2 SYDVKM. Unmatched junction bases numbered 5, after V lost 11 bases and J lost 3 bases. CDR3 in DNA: TGTGCCGTCGGACAGGGCTACTATGGCTACACCTTC. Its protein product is CAVGQGYYGYTF.

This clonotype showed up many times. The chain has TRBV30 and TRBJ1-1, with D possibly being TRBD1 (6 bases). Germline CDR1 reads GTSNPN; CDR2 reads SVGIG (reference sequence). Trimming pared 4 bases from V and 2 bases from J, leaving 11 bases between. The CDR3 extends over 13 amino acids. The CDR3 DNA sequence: TGTGCCTGGAAAGGACAGTTTAACACTGAAGCTTTCTTT. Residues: CAWKGQFNTEAFF.

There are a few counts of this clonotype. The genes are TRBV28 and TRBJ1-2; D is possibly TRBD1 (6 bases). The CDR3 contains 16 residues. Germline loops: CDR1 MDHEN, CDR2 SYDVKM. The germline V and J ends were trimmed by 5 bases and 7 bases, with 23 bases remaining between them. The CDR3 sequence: CASSLITRAGEGGYTF. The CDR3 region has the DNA TGTGCCAGCAGTCTAATTACTCGGGCAGGGGAGGGTGGCTACACCTTC.

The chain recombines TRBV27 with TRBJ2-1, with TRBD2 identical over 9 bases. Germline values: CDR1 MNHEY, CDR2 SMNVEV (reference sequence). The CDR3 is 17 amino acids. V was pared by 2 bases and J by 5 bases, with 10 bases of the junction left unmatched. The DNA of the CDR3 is TGTGCCAGCAGTTTAAGGGGGGGTAGCGGGGGTAACAATGAGCAGTTCTTC. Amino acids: CASSLRGGSGGNNEQFF.

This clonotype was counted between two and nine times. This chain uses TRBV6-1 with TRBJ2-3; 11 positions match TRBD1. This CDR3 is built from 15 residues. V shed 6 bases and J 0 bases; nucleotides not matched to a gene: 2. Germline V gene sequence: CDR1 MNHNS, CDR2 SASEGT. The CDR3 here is CASRGQGGSTDTQYF. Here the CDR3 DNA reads TGTGCCAGCAGGGGACAGGGGGGAAGCACAGATACGCAGTATTTT.

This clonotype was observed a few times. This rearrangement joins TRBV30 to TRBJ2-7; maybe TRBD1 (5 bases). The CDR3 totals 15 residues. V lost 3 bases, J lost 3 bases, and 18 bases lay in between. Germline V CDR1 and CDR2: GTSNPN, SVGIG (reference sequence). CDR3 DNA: TGTGCCTGGAGCGGCCCCCTGGGCAGGGACTACGAGCAGTACTTC. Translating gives CAWSGPLGRDYEQYF.